Presented here are 10 T cell receptor beta chains from one specimen sequenced in a study of T-cell memory formation after mild COVID-19. MiXCR, run by TCRdb on the 5' RACE reads, gives a single entry per CDR3 protein. The sample lists approximately 450,000 distinct CDR3 sequences, over 15% occurring once. Sequencing input: PBMCs or a T cell subset sorted from them (not recorded which). Receptors were obtained from an adult woman who had mild COVID-19 (a few samples of this study predate the infection). Cell type and time point are not known.

In its sample, this clonotype was seen a few times. This chain joins TRBV7-8 and TRBJ2-5; D not resolved. Germline V gives CDR1 SGHVS, CDR2 FQNEAQ. Trimming cost V 4 bases and J 1 base, with 16 bases left between them. The CDR3 sequence is 16 residues long. CDR3 residues: CASSSRPGPLQETQYF. Here the CDR3 DNA reads TGTGCCAGCAGCTCACGCCCGGGCCCCCTCCAAGAGACCCAGTACTTC.

The V gene is TRBV11-2, the J gene TRBJ1-4, with 8 positions matching TRBD1. The CDR3 loop spans 15 amino acids. Germline values: CDR1 SGHAT, CDR2 FQNNGV. J gave up 8 bases and V 5 bases, and 10 bases lay outside the gene matches. CDR3 DNA: TGTGCCAGCAGCCCACAACAGGGGGAAGGGGAAAAACTGTTTTTT. Translation gives CASSPQQGEGEKLFF.

V usage is TRBV7-9 and J usage is TRBJ2-7, with D possibly being TRBD1 or TRBD2 (5 bases each). Germline CDR1 reads SEHNR; CDR2 reads FQNEAQ (reference sequence). V was clipped by 3 bases and J by 0 bases, with 18 bases between them. CDR3 size: 17 residues. DNA for the CDR3: TGTGCCAGCAGCTTCGAGCCGGGGCTGGCCACCTCCTACGAGCAGTACTTC. This codes for CASSFEPGLATSYEQYF.

This clonotype was counted only a few times. The chain carries TRBV19 and TRBJ2-1; D is perhaps TRBD1 (7 bases). Looked up from germline, CDR1 is LNHDA and CDR2 is SQIVND (reference sequence). V dropped 3 bases and J dropped 8 bases, with 11 bases sitting between them. The CDR3 covers 13 residues. CDR3 residues: CASSIGRGDEQFF. Written as DNA, the CDR3 is TGTGCCAGTAGTATTGGCAGGGGGGATGAGCAGTTCTTC.

In this sample, this clonotype turned up a few times. The chain links TRBV20-1 to TRBJ2-7, with TRBD2 identical over 10 bases. The CDR3 consists of 14 residues. Unmatched junction bases numbered 4, after V lost 3 bases and J lost 2 bases. Germline V gene data show CDR1 as DFQATT and CDR2 as SNEGSKA (reference sequence). The CDR3 sequence: CSARTSGQAYEQYF. The CDR3 coding sequence is TGCAGTGCTAGGACTAGCGGGCAAGCCTACGAGCAGTACTTC.

The J gene is TRBJ1-1, the V gene TRBV14; 9 bases align to TRBD1. V lost 7 bases, J lost 1 base, and 4 bases stayed unmatched. This CDR3 is 14 amino acids long. Germline CDR1 SGHDN, CDR2 FVKESK. The DNA for the CDR3 is TGTGCCAGCAACTACAGGGGGCGGAACACTGAAGCTTTCTTT. It codes for CASNYRGRNTEAFF. Full variable domain (outside the CDR3, taken from reference TRBV14 and TRBJ1-1): EAGVTQFPSHSVIEKGQTVTLRCDPISGHDNLYWYRRVMGKEIKFLLHFVKESKQDESGMPNNRFLAERTGGTYSTLKVQPAELEDSGVYFCASNYRGRNTEAFFGQGTRLTVV.

The V call is TRBV3-1, the J call TRBJ2-7; the D is unclear. V lost 3 bases to trimming and J lost 6 bases, with 12 bases between them. Germline CDR1 LGHDT, CDR2 YNNKEL (reference sequence). The CDR3 is 13 residues long. As DNA, the CDR3 is TGTGCCAGCAGCCAGTGTGAGTTGTGCGAGCAGTACTTC. Amino acid sequence: CASSQCELCEQYF.

The chain recombines TRBV3-1 with TRBJ2-7; weak D call: TRBD1 (6 bases). Trimming took off 0 bases at V and 3 bases at J, with 12 bases between the two ends. The CDR3 is made up of 15 amino acids. CDR1 LGHDT and CDR2 YNNKEL come from the germline V gene (reference sequence). The CDR3 coding sequence is TGTGCCAGCAGCCAAGAGGGGGCCCCCATCTACGAGCAGTACTTC. It encodes CASSQEGAPIYEQYF.

The CDR3 is CASGFGRDYGYTF. The DNA of the CDR3 is TGTGCTAGTGGTTTTGGTAGGGACTATGGCTACACCTTC. The gene calls are TRBV12-5 and TRBJ1-2, with D uncertain. Germline CDR1 LGHNT, CDR2 FRNRAP. The CDR3 length is 13 residues. The germline V and J ends were trimmed by 3 bases and 3 bases, with 8 bases remaining between them.

This clonotype came up a few times. This rearrangement joins TRBV5-1 to TRBJ2-7; 9 nucleotides align to TRBD2. The CDR3 covers 16 residues. CDR1 is SGHRS, CDR2 YFSETQ, per germline. Germline trimming cut 1 base from V and 0 bases from J; bases unmatched to any gene: 5. In DNA form, the CDR3 reads TGCGCCAGCAGCTTGACTAGCGGGTCTAGCTCCTACGAGCAGTACTTC. Amino acid sequence: CASSLTSGSSSYEQYF.